The 17 T cell receptor beta chains presented below share a single source sample, sequenced in a study of T cells in women clearing cervical HPV infection. Measured with immunoSEQ multiplex PCR; TCRdb has only the in-frame clones, and not every one. There are roughly 38,000 clones in the sample, with approximately 6% held by the top ten. The sample taken for sequencing was blood buffy coat. These receptors were obtained from a woman between 18 and 69 years old with a cervical HPV16 infection that either progressed to CIN3+ or cleared (not recorded which).

A remark on this clone: The sequence runs out 3 residues before the end of the CDR3; the remainder is reconstructed from the germline J gene. V and J are TRBV6-1 and TRBJ2-1; 13 nucleotides agree with TRBD2. Per the germline V gene, CDR1 is MNHNS and CDR2 is SASEGT. CDR3 size: 16 residues. Losses at the gene ends were 6 bases for V and 8 bases for J; bases not matched to a gene: 10. This CDR3 is CASRETRTSGSYEQFF. The part of the CDR3 DNA that was read is TGTGCCAGCAGGGAAACGAGGACTAGCGGGAGTTATGAG.

Points on this clone: The read terminates 3 residues ahead of where the CDR3 ends, so the germline J gene completes it. The genes are TRBV7-2 and TRBJ1-2; possibly TRBD1 for D (6 bases). The germline V gene encodes CDR1 SGHTA and CDR2 FQGNSA. The CDR3 spans 15 residues. The CDR3 reads CASSNTRAGADTYTF. Partial CDR3 DNA: TGTGCCAGCAGCAATACCCGAGCGGGGGCAGATACC.

Details on this clone: The sequence runs out 3 residues before the end of the CDR3; the remainder is reconstructed from the germline J gene. The rearrangement uses TRBV19 and TRBJ2-2, with a tentative D call TRBD1 (5 bases). The CDR3 length is 16 residues. From germline, CDR1 is LNHDA and CDR2 SQIVND (reference sequence). The germline V and J ends were trimmed by 3 bases and 2 bases, with 13 bases remaining between them. The part of the CDR3 DNA that was read is TGTGCCAGTAGTATGACAGAAAGTAAAAACACCGGGGAG. As protein: CASSMTESKNTGE. The whole CDR3 is CASSMTESKNTGELFF.

For this clone: The CDR3 goes on 3 residues after the read ends, and that part is filled in from the germline J gene. The J gene is TRBJ2-1, the V gene TRBV7-2; 8 bases map to TRBD2. The ends lost 2 bases at V and 8 bases at J; junction bases unmatched: 8. Per germline, CDR1 SGHTA and CDR2 FQGNSA. The CDR3 consists of 15 residues. The CDR3 spells CASSLKPAGAYEQFF. CDR3 bases read: TGTGCCAGCAGCTTAAAACCAGCGGGAGCGTATGAG.

Regarding this clone: The CDR3 goes on 3 residues after the read ends, and that part is filled in from the germline J gene. The gene calls are TRBV7-6 and TRBJ1-1, with D tentatively TRBD1 (5 bases). CDR1 and CDR2 from the germline V gene are SGHVS and FNYEAQ. This CDR3 has 14 amino acids. V was shortened by 3 bases and J by 4 bases, with 12 bases between the two germline ends. The CDR3 spells CASSLGGAGTEAFF. Incomplete CDR3 DNA: TGTGCCAGCAGCTTGGGCGGGGCAGGCACTGAA.

The sequenced part of the CDR3 DNA is TGTGCCAGTACTACTGACAGGGGAGGCTATGGT. It translates to CASTTDRGGYG. The complete CDR3 reads CASTTDRGGYGQYF. The V and J genes are TRBV19 and TRBJ2-4, with 8 nucleotides matching TRBD1. The sequence runs out 3 residues before the end of the CDR3; the remainder is reconstructed from the germline J gene. There are 14 residues in the CDR3. The germline gives CDR1 LNHDA, CDR2 SQIVND (reference sequence).

A word on this clone: The CDR3 end lies 3 residues beyond the end of the read and is filled in from the germline J gene. The chain couples TRBV12-3 or TRBV12-4 to TRBJ2-5, with D perhaps matching TRBD2 (7 bases). Deletions cut 6 bases from V and 7 bases from J, with 15 bases between. This CDR3 comprises 13 residues. The CDR3 loop reads CASRRQERGTQYF. The sequenced CDR3 bases are TGTGCCAGCAGACGACAGGAGCGGGGGACC.

Worth noting for this clone: The sequence runs out 3 residues before the end of the CDR3; the remainder is reconstructed from the germline J gene. This sample also contains other DNA sequences that code for the same CDR3. The chain joins TRBV12-3 or TRBV12-4 to TRBJ1-6; 9 positions match TRBD1. This CDR3 is 16 amino acids long. The V gene end was trimmed by 5 bases and the J gene end by 0 bases; junction bases not matched to a gene: 2. The CDR3 is CASSRTGDSYNSPLHF. The CDR3 bases that were read are TGTGCCAGCAGTAGGACAGGGGACTCCTATAATTCACCC.

About this clone: The junction departs from the called germline gene at one end, perhaps through a read error. The read comes to an end 3 residues before the CDR3 does, leaving the germline J gene to fill in the end. The V call is TRBV4-2, the J call TRBJ2-7, with D possibly being TRBD1 (6 bases). CDR3 length: 16 amino acids. Germline V gene sequence: CDR1 LGHNA, CDR2 YNFKEQ. CDR3 DNA, as far as it was read: TGCGCCAGCAGCCAAGACGCGGGCAGGGGCGGGTACGAG. Amino acids: CASSQDAGRGGYE. The whole CDR3 reads CASSQDAGRGGYEQYF.

As concerns this clone: The read is 3 residues too short to cover the CDR3 end, so that end is filled in from the germline J gene. The chain recombines TRBV18 with TRBJ2-7; a possible D gene is TRBD1 (6 bases). There are 15 residues in the CDR3. CDR1 is KGHSH and CDR2 is LQKENI in the germline V gene. V was clipped by 2 bases and J by 6 bases, with 17 bases between them. The CDR3 protein is CASSPGTRNYREQYF. The sequenced CDR3 bases are TGTGCCAGCTCACCAGGGACACGGAATTATCGCGAG.

Concerning this clone itself: The read ends 3 residues shy of where the CDR3 ends; the end is completed using the germline J gene. This chain joins TRBV18 and TRBJ2-4; D is unresolved. CDR1 is KGHSH, CDR2 LQKENI, per germline. This CDR3 region has 16 residues. CDR3 DNA (partial): TGTGCCAGCTCACCCTCTGCCGCACCCTCCCTTGGCGGT. It translates to CASSPSAAPSLGG. The CDR3 in full is CASSPSAAPSLGGQYF.

Comment on this clone: The sequenced fragment ends 3 residues before the CDR3 boundary, so the rest is inferred from the germline J gene. The chain employs TRBV30 and TRBJ2-1; D remains ambiguous. The V end was cut by 0 bases, the J end by 8 bases, with 5 bases between. The CDR3 runs 11 residues. Per the germline V gene, CDR1 is GTSNPN and CDR2 is SVGIG (reference sequence). This CDR3 reads CAWSVRYEQFF. The DNA read from the CDR3 is TGTGCCTGGAGTGTACGGTATGAG. Drawing the rest from reference TRBV30 and TRBJ2-1, the complete variable domain is SQTIHQWPATLVQPVGSPLSLECTVEGTSNPNLYWYRQAAGRGLQLLFYSVGIGQISSEVPQNLSASRPQDRQFILSSKKLLLSDSGFYLCAWSVRYEQFFGPGTRLTVL.

In the case of this clone: The read falls 3 residues short of the CDR3 end, and the missing part is taken from the germline J gene. V and J are TRBV20-1 and TRBJ1-1; D uncertain. The CDR3 has 14 amino acids. CDR1 is DFQATT, CDR2 SNEGSKA, per germline (reference sequence). V was cut by 3 bases and J by 3 bases, with 14 bases left in between. The CDR3 is CSARIEGSYTEAFF. CDR3 bases read: TGCAGTGCTAGGATCGAGGGTAGTTACACTGAA.

About this clone: The read falls 3 residues short of the CDR3 end, and the missing part is taken from the germline J gene. V is TRBV6-4 and J is TRBJ1-4; D is possibly TRBD1 (5 bases). CDR1 is MRHNA, CDR2 SNTAGT, per germline. The CDR3 extends over 13 amino acids. Trimming pared 4 bases from V and 8 bases from J, leaving 11 bases between. CDR3 DNA (partial): TGTGCCAGCAGTGTCGAGCAGGGCGAAAAA. It yields the protein CASSVEQGEK. The entire CDR3 sequence reads CASSVEQGEKLFF.

The CDR3 is CASSLMGQGAGSPLFF. The CDR3 bases that were read are TGTGCCAGCAGCTTAATGGGACAGGGTGCGGGTTCACCA. This chain uses TRBV7-3 with TRBJ1-4; 9 bases are a match to TRBD1. The read stops 3 residues short of the end of the CDR3; the missing end is completed from the germline J gene. Germline assignment: CDR1 SGHTA and CDR2 FQGTGA. The CDR3 loop spans 16 amino acids.

CDR3 amino acids: CSAREDRGWGTEAFF. CDR3 bases read: TGCAGTGCTAGAGAGGACAGGGGTTGGGGCACTGAA. The chain couples TRBV20-1 to TRBJ1-1; 9 bases agree with TRBD1. The DNA ends 3 residues before the CDR3 does, and the rest of the CDR3 is filled in from the germline J gene. This CDR3 is 15 amino acids long. Germline CDR1 is DFQATT and CDR2 is SNEGSKA (reference sequence). Trimming removed 0 bases from V and 4 bases from J; junction bases left unmatched: 6.

As to this clone: The CDR3 end falls 3 residues outside the read, so it is completed with the germline J gene. The V and J genes are TRBV2 and TRBJ1-5; 7 bases line up with TRBD1. J gave up 1 base and V 4 bases, and 1 base lay outside the gene matches. This CDR3 region has 14 residues. Germline V CDR1 and CDR2: SNHLY, FYNNEI. CDR3 bases read: TGTGCCAGCAGTGGGACAGGCAGCAATCAGCCC. Translation gives CASSGTGSNQP. The CDR3 reads in full as CASSGTGSNQPQHF.